The 4 T cell receptor beta chains presented below share a single source sample, sequenced in a study of identical twins. From the 5' RACE reads, TCRdb called clonotypes with MiXCR, one entry per CDR3 protein. The data hold fewer than 350,000 distinct CDR3 sequences, with roughly 8.6% observed a single time. In addition, the sample was reused for a study of yellow fever vaccine responses in identical twins.

The specimen was memory (CD45RO+) T cells sorted from blood. Source of these receptors: a woman younger than 30 in good health.

This clonotype was counted ten times or more. Compared with germline, one end of the junction differs, possibly owing to a read error. V and J are TRBV12-3 or TRBV12-4 and TRBJ1-2; 10 nucleotides align to TRBD1. The CDR3 covers 12 residues. In DNA, the CDR3 is TGTGCCAGCAGTTTATGGGACAGGGGCTCCAACTTC. Amino acids: CASSLWDRGSNF.

This clonotype was seen more than once but under ten times. The chain has TRBV3-1 and TRBJ2-7; the D gene is possibly TRBD1 (5 bases). Per the germline V gene, CDR1 is LGHDT and CDR2 is YNNKEL (reference sequence). The CDR3 length is 15 residues. V was pared by 4 bases and J by 9 bases, with 22 bases between. The CDR3 reads CASSPPGAVGQGQYF. CDR3 DNA: TGTGCCAGCAGCCCTCCTGGGGCAGTAGGCCAAGGGCAGTACTTC.

This clonotype was found many times. The J gene is TRBJ2-3, the V gene TRBV7-2; tentatively, D is TRBD1 (5 bases). Germline CDR1 SGHTA, CDR2 FQGNSA. The CDR3 runs 16 residues. V lost 1 base, J lost 4 bases, and 15 bases lay in between. CDR3 amino acids: CASSLGSGLGADTQYF. CDR3 coding DNA: TGTGCCAGCAGCTTAGGTTCAGGGTTGGGTGCAGATACGCAGTATTTT.

In its sample, this clonotype was seen many times. The V gene is TRBV4-1, the J gene TRBJ1-3; no definite D call. The CDR3 has 17 amino acids. Looked up from germline, CDR1 is MGHRA and CDR2 is YSYEKL. Trimming left V 0 bases short and J 0 bases short, with 12 bases between. CDR3 region: CASSQDSRAYSGNTIYF. DNA for the CDR3: TGCGCCAGCAGCCAAGATAGCCGGGCCTACTCTGGAAACACCATATATTTT.